The clone carrying this TCR beta chain was counted ten times or more. Its target is not known. The time point is: patch test 1, 2 weeks after DPC sensitization. Treatment specified: therapeutic diphenylcyclopropenone sensitization with weekly scalp DPC. Participating donors were patients with alopecia, aged 18 to 70 years, considered appropriate candidates for DPC. The data were taken from a study of human T cells and chemical hapten exposure. Study-level points and caveats: Controls formed significantly fewer large CDR3 similarity clusters than expanded TCRs did.

The ends lost 2 bases at V and 0 bases at J; junction bases unmatched: 3. The CDR3 is made up of 15 amino acids. Looked up from germline, CDR1 is MNHNY and CDR2 is SVGAGI (reference sequence). TCRdb processed the RACE reads anew with MiXCR; each CDR3 protein has one entry. The table includes some 120,000 distinct CDR3 sequences, 9.5% to 13% detected once. The specimen comprised whole blood, sampled in connection with sensitization to the hapten diphenylcyclopropenone (DPC). The receptor's source is a woman aged 45-60 years with alopecia areata. Some clones in this sample may be carry-over from other donors' samples. J is TRBJ2-5 and V is TRBV6-6, with TRBD1 identical over 7 bases. In nucleotides, the CDR3 is TGTGCCAGCAGTTACCAAGGGGGCGACCAAGAGACCCAGTACTTC. Its protein product is CASSYQGGDQETQYF.